The 5 T cell receptor beta chains given below trace back to one sample, sequenced in a study of PD-L1 blockade in urothelial cancer. The time point: pretreatment peripheral blood. Clones were sequenced by immunoSEQ multiplex PCR, and TCRdb holds only the in-frame ones, with some missing. The sample has about 55,000 clones; over 65% are singletons. The sequenced sample was PBMCs, obtained around atezolizumab (anti-PD-L1) treatment. The receptors were sampled from a man between 45 and 60 years old with urothelial cancer.

The chain couples TRBV28 to TRBJ2-3, with 8 bases that match TRBD2. CDR3 length equals 16 residues. V was clipped by 5 bases and J by 5 bases; unmatched bases: 12. Germline CDR1 is MDHEN and CDR2 is SYDVKM. CDR3 sequence: CASSETSGPGRDTQYF. The CDR3 region has the DNA TGTGCCAGCAGTGAAACTAGCGGACCAGGCAGAGATACGCAGTATTTT.

About this clone: A read error may account for a junction end that differs from germline. This chain uses TRBV30 with TRBJ2-7; 11 nucleotides align to TRBD2. CDR1 GTSNPN and CDR2 SVGIG come from the germline V gene (reference sequence). CDR3 length: 15 residues. In DNA, the CDR3 is TGCGCTTATAGCGGGAGGGCCTTTAGCTCCTACGAGCAGTACTTC. Its protein is CAYSGRAFSSYEQYF.

This rearrangement joins TRBV29-1 to TRBJ1-2; 8 bases agree with TRBD1. J gave up 2 bases and V 5 bases, and 10 bases lay outside the gene matches. The CDR3 extends over 15 amino acids. Germline lookup yields CDR1 SQVTM and CDR2 ANQGSEA. In DNA form, the CDR3 reads TGCAGCGTTTGTACGACAGGGGTTGCGAACTATGGCTACACCTTC. This gives the protein CSVCTTGVANYGYTF. The whole variable domain, filled in from reference TRBV29-1 and TRBJ1-2, reads SAVISQKPSRDICQRGTSLTIQCQVDSQVTMMFWYRQQPGQSLTLIATANQGSEATYESGFVIDKFPISRPNLTFSTLTVSNMSPEDSSIYLCSVCTTGVANYGYTFGSGTRLTVV.

This clone has just a few counts. This chain uses TRBV7-2 with TRBJ2-7, with D tentatively TRBD2 (5 bases). V was cut by 1 base and J by 2 bases, with 12 bases left in between. This CDR3 contains 15 residues. Per the germline V gene, CDR1 is SGHTA and CDR2 is FQGNSA. Here the CDR3 DNA reads TGTGCCAGCAGCTTAGAAGGACTGGAGACCTACGAGCAGTACTTC. Protein product: CASSLEGLETYEQYF.

Here the CDR3 reads CASSQTGTGYTF. CDR3 nucleotides: TGCGCCAGCAGCCAGACAGGAACGGGCTACACCTTC. The rearrangement joins TRBV5-1 to TRBJ1-2; the D gene is possibly TRBD1 (6 bases). V was shortened by 4 bases and J by 8 bases, with 12 bases between the two germline ends. CDR1 and CDR2 (germline): SGHRS, YFSETQ. This CDR3 region has 12 residues.